These T cell receptor beta chains were read from a single sample in a study of blood T cell repertoires in COVID-19. TCRdb's table, derived via immunoSEQ multiplex PCR, lists solely in-frame clones and lacks some. The repertoire includes 150,000 to 200,000 clones, less than 90% of them detected once, and around 6.3% sits in the top ten. Sequenced sample: peripheral blood. These receptors were collected from a woman in her 40s with acute or convalescent COVID-19. Each CDR3 is given without its conserved first and last residue.

TRBJ2-2,TRBV7-8,ASRFKGQTNTGELF
TRBJ1-6,TRBV12-3/TRBV12-4,ASSLGGLPLH
TRBJ1-4,TRBV6-6,ASSLQQGPTNEKLF
TRBJ2-1,TRBV28,ASLDLYNEQF
TRBJ1-5,TRBV5-5,ASSNPGTGED
TRBJ2-7,TRBV19,ASSPGLNEQY
TRBJ2-7,TRBV28,ASSLGSGASYEQY
TRBJ1-6,TRBV5-8,ASSPRDRGNSPLH
TRBJ1-2,TRBV27,ASSLYVASPYGYT
TRBJ1-1,TRBV10-3,AIRIQGEFEAF
TRBJ2-3,TRBV7-3,ASSRTSGAGTDTQY
TRBJ1-5,TRBV7-9,ASSAGQGAFQPQH
TRBJ2-1,TRBV3-1/TRBV3-2,ASSVGGRTDNEQF
TRBJ2-3,TRBV24-1,ATSDFQGPSTDTQY
TRBJ1-5,TRBV7-9,ASSLGGRQGRPQH
TRBJ1-4,TRBV7-3,ASSTRGGAGEKLF
TRBJ2-7,TRBV28,ASSYNSYEQY
TRBJ1-2,TRBV7-9,ASSLGYSVPSPPNYGYT
TRBJ2-1,TRBV5-1,ASSLDRTGKNEQF
TRBJ1-1,TRBV12-3/TRBV12-4,ASRYRNTEAF
TRBJ1-5,TRBV2,ASSEATSPGTVVVQPQH
TRBJ1-2,TRBV5-1,ASSLAGDYGYT